This entry features one T cell receptor beta chain sequence. This entry comes from a study of control samples from healthy donors and cancer patients. Method: immunoSEQ multiplex PCR; TCRdb's copy keeps in-frame clones and lacks some. The sample contains some 22,000 clones, around 85% of which appear only once. Germline assignment: CDR1 SQVTM and CDR2 ANQGSEA. This CDR3 is built from 12 residues. Between the trimmed V and J ends, which lost 7 bases and 5 bases, there was a span of 14 bases. The material sequenced was PBMCs. The clonotype was recovered from a man aged 60 to 69 with head and neck cancer. The rearrangement uses TRBV29-1 and TRBJ1-1; D might be TRBD1 (5 bases). This chain's CDR3 is CSAQGGGTEAFF. Here the CDR3 DNA reads TGCAGCGCCCAGGGAGGAGGGACTGAAGCTTTCTTT.